Detailed here is one T cell receptor beta chain. The antigen is unknown. The record originates from a study of blood T cells in healthy people across ages. General study findings and limits: A strong correlation was seen between TCR beta diversity and naive T cell percentage.

A J-beta primer mix and a sample-barcoded 5' primer were used in a second PCR of roughly 6 to 11 cycles. The template-switch adaptor, which had 12 random nucleotides, put a tag on each cDNA molecule. TCRdb itself ran the 5' RACE reads through MiXCR, one entry per CDR3 protein. The table has 780,000 or so distinct CDR3 sequences, 20% to 30% seen once. The same sample was also used in a study of T cells of mothers and their children.

This receptor was taken from a boy between 10 and 17 years old in good health. Material for sequencing was blood.

The CDR3 DNA follows: TGCGCCAGCAGCCAAGATCGGGACTGGGAGCAGTTCTTC. Its protein product is CASSQDRDWEQFF. The chain combines TRBV4-3 with TRBJ2-5; D might be TRBD2 (6 bases). The J call may be wrong; the DNA end is better matched by TRBJ2-1. The CDR3 runs to 13 residues. Germline-derived CDR1 and CDR2 are LGHNA and YSLEER.